The TCR beta chain described here comes from a study of blood T cell repertoires in COVID-19 (dated by TCRdb to 2020 to 2021). In terms of the full investigation: Samples covering the acute and convalescent phases of COVID-19 were provided by collaborators in the United States, Italy and Spain. The material from the prospective study consisted of cDNA or gDNA derived from T cells, B-cell-depleted T cells, or PBMCs. Subjects who had been exposed to COVID-19, were actively infected with it, or had recovered from it provided the deeply sampled blood TCRbeta repertoires that made up the dataset. The repertoires were released in a freely available public database meant as a resource for research on the immune response to SARS-CoV-2. Samples came from the ongoing ImmuneRACE study (first 160 participants) plus 1,254 subjects from 6 global collaborators. Nearly every sample came with metadata listing a de-identified subject ID, COVID-19 status, age in years and sex. Where HLA class I and class II types were available, the types were taken from metadata supplied by the sample provider, not from assay-based typing.

The full study reports these points: The quantity of clinical and demographic metadata differed by source and by participant and was supplied without curation.

TCRbeta CDR3 regions were amplified from genomic DNA by means of the immunoSEQ Assay, a bias-controlled multiplex PCR. For the original study's pipeline: The number of nucleated cells in each sample was estimated from the amplification of reference gene primers within the assay. To quantify the absolute abundance of each unique TCRbeta CDR3 rearrangement, sequence reads were collapsed and filtered. For each sample, productive Simpson clonality was calculated as the square root of Simpson's diversity index across productive rearrangements. TCRdb mirrors the immuneACCESS table, restricted to in-frame sequences. Some clones are absent from its copies; in checked studies, under half trace to an unresolved V gene, and the reason for the others is unknown. D and trimming come from the DNA, and the V and J calls and clone size come from that table. Counted in this sample were approximately 140,000 clones; around nine tenths of them appeared once. Roughly 4% of the sample is in the top ten clones.

Whole blood was collected in K2EDTA tubes by collaborating institutions according to the institutions' own protocols. For TCRbeta analysis, collaborator samples were shipped as frozen whole blood, as isolated PBMCs, or as DNA extracted from either sample type. V loses 5 bases at its end and J loses 4 bases; junction bases beyond the gene matches: 5. From the germline V gene, CDR1 is SGHVS and CDR2 is FNYEAQ. Measured from the cysteine to the phenylalanine, the CDR3 is 15 residues long. Here the CDR3 DNA is all that survives: 45 bases in frame from base 1. The sample holds a few counts of this clone. Its antigen remains undetermined. Per-base qualities were not stored, and no clone one base away is much larger.

This receptor was obtained from a woman aged 40 to 50 with acute or convalescent COVID-19. The sample comprised peripheral blood. The V and J genes are TRBV7-6 and TRBJ2-7, with 13 middle bases fitting TRBD2. The CDR3 region: CASSIVGLAGYEQYF. DNA sequence: TGTGCCAGCAGCATCGTGGGACTAGCGGGGTACGAGCAGTACTTC.